The T cell receptor beta chain described here comes from a study of blood T cell repertoires in COVID-19. About the study: The study drew acute and convalescent COVID-19 samples from the United States, Italy and Spain.

The data were produced by immunoSEQ multiplex PCR, yet TCRdb's version contains in-frame clones alone and is incomplete. In the table there are 150,000 to 200,000 clones, approximately 90% of which are singletons. CDR1 and CDR2 from the germline V gene are LGHDT and YNNKEL (reference sequence). After removal of 2 bases from V and 3 bases from J, the junction contained 4 bases not matched to a gene. CDR3 length: 15 amino acids. What was sequenced was peripheral blood. The chain combines TRBV3-1 (or the pseudogene TRBV3-2) with TRBJ2-1; 7 nucleotides agree with TRBD2. The TCR comes from a man aged 18 to 30 with acute or convalescent COVID-19. CDR3 loop: CASSQSGIHYNEQFF. The CDR3 nucleotides read TGTGCCAGCAGCCAAAGCGGGATTCACTACAATGAGCAGTTCTTC.